Following are 2 T cell receptor beta chains from one sample sequenced in a study of cytomegalovirus exposure and HLA in healthy donors. Some clones are missing from TCRdb's copy, which holds only in-frame ones; the method was immunoSEQ multiplex PCR. The sample holds about 75,000 clones, just under 85% seen once. Source material: PBMCs. Receptors were obtained from a man younger than 45 in good health and CMV-seronegative.

This chain joins TRBV27 and TRBJ1-2, with D possibly being TRBD1 (5 bases). The V gene lost 6 bases and the J gene lost 8 bases, with 19 bases spanning the gap. CDR3 length: 14 amino acids. From germline, CDR1 is MNHEY and CDR2 SMNVEV (reference sequence). CDR3 sequence (DNA): TGTGCCAGCAGCCCGGGACGCGGGGGAATCGGCTACACCTTC. Protein product: CASSPGRGGIGYTF.

The genes are TRBV18 and TRBJ1-6; D unresolved. Trimming removed 0 bases at V and 10 bases at J, with 13 bases between. The CDR3 contains 15 residues. Germline V gives CDR1 KGHSH, CDR2 LQKENI. The CDR3 is CASSPPGVEGSPLHF. CDR3 DNA: TGTGCCAGCTCACCACCGGGTGTCGAGGGCTCACCCCTCCACTTT.